The 32 T cell receptor beta chains below all came from one sample that was sequenced in a study of shared clonotypes between healthy human individuals. Assay: immunoSEQ multiplex PCR; the TCRdb copy retains only in-frame clones and omits some. The profile shows 1.5 million to 2.5 million clones, approximately 94% of them singletons. Cells designated naive CD8 were CD45RO-negative and were positively selected for CCR7, with terminally differentiated effector memory CD45RA+ cells excluded. The sequencing input was naive CD8+ T cells sorted from blood. The source is a man in his late teens or twenties in good health.

The rearrangement links TRBV11-2 to TRBJ2-1; 11 nucleotides line up with TRBD2. The J segment lost 7 bases and the V segment lost 5 bases, leaving 7 bases of the junction unmatched. The CDR3 spans 15 residues. Germline-derived CDR1 and CDR2 are SGHAT and FQNNGV. The CDR3 spells CASSRTSGSLNEQFF. CDR3 nucleotides: TGTGCCAGCAGCCGCACTAGCGGGAGTTTAAATGAGCAGTTCTTC. Combining the CDR3 with reference TRBV11-2 and TRBJ2-1 gives the whole variable domain EAGVAQSPRYKIIEKRQSVAFWCNPISGHATLYWYQQILGQGPKLLIQFQNNGVVDDSQLPKDRFSAERLKGVDSTLKIQPAKLEDSAVYLCASSRTSGSLNEQFFGPGTRLTVL.

A word on this clone: In the same sample, other DNA sequences code for this CDR3. The V call is TRBV7-9, the J call TRBJ2-5; D call uncertain. CDR1 is SEHNR, CDR2 FQNEAQ, per germline (reference sequence). V lost 0 bases and J lost 3, with 8 bases in between. The CDR3 spans 14 residues. The CDR3 sequence is CASSLASGEETQYF. In DNA form, the CDR3 reads TGTGCCAGCAGCTTAGCTTCTGGAGAAGAGACCCAGTACTTC.

A remark on this clone: Other DNA sequences within the sample encode an identical CDR3. The chain couples TRBV7-2 to TRBJ1-1; D is unresolved. The V and J ends lost 1 base and 2 bases respectively, with 5 bases between them. CDR1 is SGHTA and CDR2 is FQGNSA in the germline V gene. The CDR3 totals 13 residues. The CDR3 DNA sequence: TGTGCCAGCAGCTTAGGGACTAACACTGAAGCTTTCTTT. The encoded protein is CASSLGTNTEAFF.

The J gene is TRBJ2-3, the V gene TRBV4-1; D not certain. Germline loops: CDR1 MGHRA, CDR2 YSYEKL. This CDR3 is built from 14 residues. Trimming shortened V by 2 bases and J by 2 bases, and 8 bases separated the two germline ends. The CDR3 here is CASSQHLITDTQYF. As DNA, the CDR3 is TGCGCCAGCAGCCAACACCTTATCACAGATACGCAGTATTTT.

For this clone: This specimen includes other DNA sequences encoding the same CDR3. This chain joins TRBV9 and TRBJ1-1; 7 positions agree with TRBD1. The germline gives CDR1 SGDLS, CDR2 YYNGEE. This CDR3 is 14 amino acids long. Unmatched junction bases numbered 3, after V lost 0 bases and J lost 4 bases. The CDR3 DNA sequence: TGTGCCAGCAGCGTAGAGGGGGCCGGCACTGAAGCTTTCTTT. Translation: CASSVEGAGTEAFF.

V usage is TRBV9 and J usage is TRBJ2-7, with D unresolved. This CDR3 has 10 residues. Trimming took off 2 bases at V and 6 bases at J, with 3 bases between the two ends. In germline, CDR1 is SGDLS, CDR2 YYNGEE. The CDR3 nucleotides are TGTGCCAGCAGCGTCCGCGAGCAGTACTTC. This translates into CASSVREQYF.

The chain has TRBV6-5 and TRBJ1-2, with 8 bases matching TRBD1. The germline CDR1 and CDR2 sequences are MNHEY and SVGAGI. V trimming: 2 bases; J trimming: 8 bases; junction bases outside the gene matches: 7. The CDR3 has 14 amino acids. The CDR3 protein is CASSYVGQGYGYTF. In DNA, the CDR3 is TGTGCCAGCAGTTACGTTGGACAGGGATACGGCTACACCTTC.

The rearrangement links TRBV6-1 to TRBJ2-1; D possibly uses TRBD1 or TRBD2 (5 bases each). V was cut by 5 bases and J by 1 base, with 12 bases left in between. The CDR3 length is 15 residues. Germline CDR1 and CDR2: MNHNS and SASEGT. CDR3 residues: CASSTGTNSYNEQFF. Written as DNA, the CDR3 is TGTGCCAGCAGTACCGGGACCAATTCCTACAATGAGCAGTTCTTC.

The chain joins TRBV5-8 to TRBJ2-7, with D possibly called TRBD1 or TRBD2 (5 bases each). This CDR3 comprises 15 residues. Germline CDR1 reads SGHTS; CDR2 reads YDEGEE. The germline V and J ends were trimmed by 0 bases and 2 bases, with 12 bases remaining between them. CDR3 sequence: CASSLGYGATYEQYF. The CDR3 DNA reads TGTGCCAGCAGCTTGGGTTACGGGGCAACCTACGAGCAGTACTTC. Supplemented by reference TRBV5-8 and TRBJ2-7, the full variable domain reads EAGVTQSPTHLIKTRGQQATLRCSPISGHTSVYWYQQALGLGLQFLLWYDEGEERNRGNFPPRFSGRQFPNYSSELNVNALELEDSALYLCASSLGYGATYEQYFGPGTRLTVT.

This sequence joins TRBV28 and TRBJ2-1; a weak D match, TRBD2 (5 bases). Germline loops: CDR1 MDHEN, CDR2 SYDVKM. The CDR3 contains 14 residues. V was clipped by 8 bases and J by 4 bases, with 15 bases between them. The CDR3 protein is CASGTDGNYNEQFF. The CDR3 DNA is TGTGCCAGCGGTACGGACGGGAATTACAATGAGCAGTTCTTC. Together with reference TRBV28 and TRBJ2-1, the CDR3 gives the full variable domain: DVKVTQSSRYLVKRTGEKVFLECVQDMDHENMFWYRQDPGLGLRLIYFSYDVKMKEKGDIPEGYSVSREKKERFSLILESASTNQTSMYLCASGTDGNYNEQFFGPGTRLTVL.

This clone came up once. The chain has TRBV19 and TRBJ2-7; the D gene is possibly TRBD1 (6 bases). Deletions cut 3 bases from V and 2 bases from J, with 11 bases between. The CDR3 is 14 amino acids. CDR1 is LNHDA and CDR2 is SQIVND in the germline V gene (reference sequence). CDR3 amino acids: CASSIAGAPYEQYF. CDR3 coding DNA: TGTGCCAGTAGTATTGCAGGGGCCCCCTACGAGCAGTACTTC. Full variable domain (outside the CDR3, taken from reference TRBV19 and TRBJ2-7): DGGITQSPKYLFRKEGQNVTLSCEQNLNHDAMYWYRQDPGQGLRLIYYSQIVNDFQKGDIAEGYSVSREKKESFPLTVTSAQKNPTAFYLCASSIAGAPYEQYFGPGTRLTVT.

CDR3 in amino acids: CASRPNGTGAYNEQFF. As DNA, the CDR3 is TGTGCAAGTCGCCCCAACGGGACAGGGGCCTACAATGAGCAGTTCTTC. This chain uses TRBV12-2 with TRBJ2-1; the table's D call TRBD1 went unverified against the DNA. TRBV12-2 is shown as a pseudogene. This CDR3 contains 16 residues.

The genes are TRBV4-2 and TRBJ1-4; D possibly corresponds to TRBD1 (5 bases). V dropped 0 bases and J dropped 5 bases, with 16 bases sitting between them. CDR3 length equals 17 residues. Germline V gene lookup returns CDR1 LGHNA and CDR2 YNFKEQ. The CDR3 DNA is TGTGCCAGCAGCCAAGATGGGGCGGCGGGACTGAATGAAAAACTGTTTTTT. It is translated as CASSQDGAAGLNEKLFF.

The chain is built from TRBV7-2 and TRBJ2-7; 7 positions agree with TRBD1. The CDR3 has 13 residues. Germline V lookup: CDR1 SGHTA, CDR2 FQGNSA. V lost 1 base and J lost 3; bases outside the gene matches: 0. The CDR3 loop reads CASSLGDSYEQYF. The CDR3, as DNA: TGTGCCAGCAGCTTAGGGGACAGCTACGAGCAGTACTTC.

This chain uses TRBV2 with TRBJ2-7, with TRBD1 as a possible D gene (6 bases). The CDR3 extends over 16 amino acids. The germline V gene encodes CDR1 SNHLY and CDR2 FYNNEI. V was shortened by 6 bases and J by 0 bases, with 18 bases between the two germline ends. CDR3 in DNA: TGTGCCAGCAGGAGGGGGAGATGGGGGTCCTCCTACGAGCAGTACTTC. It codes for CASRRGRWGSSYEQYF.

The V and J genes are TRBV5-1 and TRBJ2-7, with TRBD1 matching 8 bases. From germline, CDR1 is SGHRS and CDR2 YFSETQ. V was pared by 3 bases and J by 6 bases, with 17 bases of the junction left unmatched. The CDR3 is made up of 17 amino acids. The CDR3 sequence is CASSSFPRGQGAGEQYF. The CDR3 coding sequence is TGCGCCAGCAGCTCTTTTCCAAGAGGGCAGGGGGCGGGCGAGCAGTACTTC.

V gene TRBV5-4 combines with J gene TRBJ1-1; D not certain. The CDR3 covers 13 residues. V was clipped by 3 bases and J by 4 bases, with 10 bases between them. Germline V gene lookup returns CDR1 SGHNT and CDR2 YYREEE (reference sequence). Here the CDR3 reads CASSSTLGTEAFF. The CDR3 region has the DNA TGTGCCAGCAGCTCGACACTAGGCACTGAAGCTTTCTTT.

CDR3 coding DNA: TGTGCCAGCAGCTTGGGGCTATTCTCCTACAATGAGCAGTTCTTC. Protein: CASSLGLFSYNEQFF. The genes are TRBV5-4 and TRBJ2-1, with D unresolved. V was trimmed by 0 bases and J by 0 bases, leaving 7 bases between them. The germline gives CDR1 SGHNT, CDR2 YYREEE (reference sequence). The CDR3 is 15 amino acids.

V is TRBV19 and J is TRBJ1-2; TRBD1 agrees at 10 bases. Germline loops: CDR1 LNHDA, CDR2 SQIVND (reference sequence). V lost 5 bases to trimming and J lost 5 bases; unmatched junction nucleotides: 5. The CDR3 length is 14 residues. As DNA, the CDR3 is TGTGCCAGTAGTCCCCGGACAGGGGGATATGGCTACACCTTC. This sequence encodes CASSPRTGGYGYTF.

The V call is TRBV6-1, the J call TRBJ2-7, with D possibly matching TRBD1 (5 bases). The V gene lost 1 base and the J gene lost 0 bases, with 16 bases spanning the gap. The CDR3 has 17 amino acids. Germline V gives CDR1 MNHNS, CDR2 SASEGT. CDR3 amino acids: CASSEEEAGLASYEQYF. DNA for the CDR3: TGTGCCAGCAGTGAAGAAGAGGCAGGGTTGGCCTCCTACGAGCAGTACTTC.

The V gene is TRBV21-1, the J gene TRBJ1-5; TRBD1 is the table's D call, not checked against the DNA. TRBV21-1 represents a pseudogene. The CDR3 runs to 18 residues. CDR3 residues: CASSAQGGGAYSNQPQHF. The CDR3 bases are TGTGCCAGCAGCGCACAGGGGGGAGGGGCGTATAGCAATCAGCCCCAGCATTTT.

For this clone: This sample includes further DNA sequences coding for the same CDR3. The chain uses TRBV13 and TRBJ2-7, with D tentatively TRBD2 (5 bases). The CDR3 is 13 amino acids. V dropped 4 bases and J dropped 0 bases, with 7 bases sitting between them. Per the germline V gene, CDR1 is PRHDT and CDR2 is FYEKMQ (reference sequence). The CDR3 nucleotides are TGTGCCAGCAGCTCCGGGATCTCCTACGAGCAGTACTTC. Protein product: CASSSGISYEQYF.

This clone appeared a single time. The J gene is TRBJ2-7, the V gene TRBV7-9; tentatively, D is TRBD1 or TRBD2 (6 bases each). This CDR3 is 14 amino acids long. Germline V lookup: CDR1 SEHNR, CDR2 FQNEAQ (reference sequence). The V gene lost 5 bases and the J gene lost 3 bases, with 14 bases spanning the gap. CDR3 region: CASSPPGADYEQYF. The CDR3 nucleotides read TGTGCCAGCAGCCCGCCGGGGGCAGACTACGAGCAGTACTTC.

The CDR3 loop is CASSQDYSGTVYEKLFF. The CDR3 DNA sequence: TGCGCCAGCAGCCAGGACTACTCCGGGACAGTATATGAAAAACTGTTTTTT. The V gene is TRBV4-3, the J gene TRBJ1-4; 7 nucleotides align to TRBD1. The V segment lost 3 bases and the J segment 6 bases; nucleotides outside the gene matches: 13. CDR3 length equals 17 residues. CDR1 is LGHNA and CDR2 is YSLEER in the germline V gene.

CDR3 DNA: TGTGCCAGCAGCTTGGGGGGGTTACTCACAGATACGCAGTATTTT. Protein: CASSLGGLLTDTQYF. The gene calls are TRBV5-6 and TRBJ2-3, with D perhaps TRBD1 or TRBD2 (5 bases each). This CDR3 spans 15 amino acids. CDR1 is SGHDT and CDR2 is YYEEEE in the germline V gene. V was pared by 0 bases and J by 2 bases, with 10 bases between.

The chain couples TRBV27 to TRBJ2-7; D unresolved. This CDR3 has 14 residues. Per the germline V gene, CDR1 is MNHEY and CDR2 is SMNVEV (reference sequence). Deletions cut 3 bases from V and 1 base from J, with 10 bases between. The CDR3 DNA follows: TGTGCCAGCAGTTTGACGGCAGAATCCTACGAGCAGTACTTC. This encodes CASSLTAESYEQYF.

The chain carries TRBV29-1 and TRBJ1-5; D call uncertain. Germline V CDR1 and CDR2: SQVTM, ANQGSEA. This CDR3 spans 13 amino acids. With 4 bases removed from V and 3 bases from J, the gap between germline ends came to 10 bases. CDR3 nucleotides: TGCAGCGTTGTTCCGGGATACAATCAGCCCCAGCATTTT. Its protein product is CSVVPGYNQPQHF.

This rearrangement joins TRBV7-9 to TRBJ1-6; 9 positions agree with TRBD1. This CDR3 spans 16 amino acids. CDR1 is SEHNR and CDR2 is FQNEAQ in the germline V gene (reference sequence). Unmatched junction bases numbered 4, after V lost 1 base and J lost 6 bases. CDR3 residues: CASSLGGTGINSPLHF. The DNA for the CDR3 is TGTGCCAGCAGCTTAGGGGGGACAGGGATTAATTCACCCCTCCACTTT.

Comment on this clone: Other DNA sequences in this sample translate to the same CDR3. This chain links TRBV27 with TRBJ2-2; D uncertain. Germline V gene data show CDR1 as MNHEY and CDR2 as SMNVEV (reference sequence). V was trimmed by 5 bases and J by 5 bases, leaving 3 bases between them. CDR3 length equals 11 residues. The CDR3 DNA follows: TGTGCCAGCAGTCATACCGGGGAGCTGTTTTTT. Translated, it gives CASSHTGELFF.

This chain links TRBV13 with TRBJ2-7, with D perhaps matching TRBD2 (5 bases). CDR3 length: 14 amino acids. V was shortened by 2 bases and J by 0 bases, with 8 bases between the two germline ends. Germline V lookup: CDR1 PRHDT, CDR2 FYEKMQ (reference sequence). This CDR3 is CASSLMGSSYEQYF. In DNA, the CDR3 is TGTGCCAGCAGCTTAATGGGGAGCTCCTACGAGCAGTACTTC.

This chain uses TRBV7-2 with TRBJ2-1, with a possible D match to TRBD2 (6 bases). Looked up from germline, CDR1 is SGHTA and CDR2 is FQGNSA. V was shortened by 2 bases and J by 6 bases, with 17 bases between the two germline ends. This CDR3 spans 16 amino acids. CDR3 DNA: TGTGCCAGCAGCTTATCGCGGGAAACGTCTGTCAATGAGCAGTTCTTC. Its translation is CASSLSRETSVNEQFF.

The chain has TRBV6-5 and TRBJ2-3; no reliable D call. V was trimmed by 9 bases and J by 6 bases, leaving 13 bases between them. This CDR3 spans 12 amino acids. The germline CDR1 and CDR2 sequences are MNHEY and SVGAGI. The CDR3 here is CARFLSIDTQYF. As DNA, the CDR3 is TGTGCCAGGTTTCTCTCGATCGATACGCAGTATTTT.